This T cell receptor (beta chain) was sequenced for a study of T cells in Graves' hyperthyroidism and ophthalmopathy. RNA transcripts were the template for amplifying TCR beta CDR3 regions. HTBI primers were employed in a first-round RT-PCR of the TCR CDR3. MiXCR was run by TCRdb on the multiplex PCR reads, yielding one entry per CDR3 protein. The table includes under 500,000 distinct CDR3 sequences, 11% to 15% detected once. From germline, CDR1 is DFQATT and CDR2 SNEGSKA (reference sequence). The ends lost 3 bases at V and 2 bases at J; junction bases unmatched: 8. The CDR3 totals 15 residues. The table lists this clonotype with many counts.

The TCR sequence derives from a man in his forties or fifties with Graves' ophthalmopathy. Sequences were obtained from blood. This rearrangement joins TRBV20-1 to TRBJ1-2; 8 nucleotides agree with TRBD1. This CDR3 is CSASPQGQVNYGYTF. The DNA for the CDR3 is TGCAGTGCTAGCCCCCAGGGACAGGTGAACTATGGCTACACCTTC.